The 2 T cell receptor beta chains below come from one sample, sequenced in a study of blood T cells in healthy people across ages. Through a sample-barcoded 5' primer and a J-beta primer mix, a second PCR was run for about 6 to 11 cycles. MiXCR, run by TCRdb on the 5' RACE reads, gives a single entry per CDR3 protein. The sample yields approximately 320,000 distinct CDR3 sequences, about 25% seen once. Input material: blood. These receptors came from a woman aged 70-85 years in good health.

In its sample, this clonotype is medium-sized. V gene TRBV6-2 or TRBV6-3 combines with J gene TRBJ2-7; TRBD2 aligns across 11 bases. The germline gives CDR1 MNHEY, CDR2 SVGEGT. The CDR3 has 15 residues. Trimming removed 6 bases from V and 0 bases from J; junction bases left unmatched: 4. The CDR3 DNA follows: TGTGCCAGCAGATCTAGCGGGGGGAGCTCCTACGAGCAGTACTTC. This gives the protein CASRSSGGSSYEQYF.

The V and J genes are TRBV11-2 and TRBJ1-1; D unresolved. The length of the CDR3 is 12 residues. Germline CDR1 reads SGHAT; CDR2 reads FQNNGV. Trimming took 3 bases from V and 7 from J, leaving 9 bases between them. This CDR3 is CASSFYRGEAFF. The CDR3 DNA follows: TGTGCCAGCAGCTTTTATCGCGGTGAAGCTTTCTTT. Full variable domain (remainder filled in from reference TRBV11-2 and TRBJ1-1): EAGVAQSPRYKIIEKRQSVAFWCNPISGHATLYWYQQILGQGPKLLIQFQNNGVVDDSQLPKDRFSAERLKGVDSTLKIQPAKLEDSAVYLCASSFYRGEAFFGQGTRLTVV.